Listed below are T cell receptor beta chains from one sample, sequenced in a study of cytotoxic CD8 clonotypes in ibrutinib-treated CLL. The method was immunoSEQ multiplex PCR; TCRdb's version includes in-frame clones alone and lacks a portion of them. The top ten clones hold roughly 5% of a sample with 250,000 to 350,000 clones, approximately 76% of them seen once. This specimen was PBMCs, taken at disease progression, from a patient treated with ibrutinib. The receptor set was obtained from a human donor with chronic lymphocytic leukemia. Each CDR3 is given with its conserved first and last residue. The order of the fields is V gene, J gene, clone size, CDR3 length, D gene, CDR3 protein, CDR3 DNA. A D gene is named only where the DNA matches it firmly. Clone sizes are given selectively: once, few, many, or a class where the clone is expanded.

TRBV28,TRBJ2-1,few,13,NA,CASRGDRHNEQFF,TGTGCCAGCAGGGGGGACCGCCACAATGAGCAGTTCTTC
TRBV7-8,TRBJ2-7,few,17,TRBD2,CASSRTSGGPNPYEQYF,TGTGCCAGCAGCCGGACTAGCGGGGGGCCAAATCCGTACGAGCAGTACTTC
TRBV7-3,TRBJ2-1,NA,14,NA,CASSSPGNYNEQFF,TGTGCCAGCAGCTCCCCCGGCAACTACAATGAGCAGTTCTTC
TRBV5-1,TRBJ2-1,few,13,NA,CASSLNPYNEQFF,TGCGCCAGCAGCCTGAATCCCTACAATGAGCAGTTCTTC
TRBV5-1,TRBJ2-1,few,11,NA,CASSLATEQFF,TGCGCCAGCAGCTTGGCCACTGAGCAGTTCTTC
TRBV9,TRBJ1-4,once,17,NA,CASSVVEELGTNEKLFF,TGTGCCAGCAGCGTAGTGGAGGAACTTGGAACTAATGAAAAACTGTTTTTT
TRBV15,TRBJ2-1,NA,17,TRBD2,CATSNRVGAGAYNEQFF,TGTGCCACCAGCAACCGAGTTGGAGCGGGAGCCTACAATGAGCAGTTCTTC
TRBV4-3,TRBJ1-1,NA,13,NA,CASSQGYQHPAFF,TGCGCCAGCAGCCAAGGTTATCAACACCCGGCTTTCTTT
TRBV7-2,TRBJ2-7,NA,14,TRBD2,CASSSSGRYYEQYF,TGTGCCAGCAGCTCTAGCGGGAGGTACTACGAGCAGTACTTC
TRBV27,TRBJ2-7,few,14,TRBD2,CASIKTSGGAEQYF,TGTGCCAGCATTAAGACTAGCGGGGGAGCGGAGCAGTACTTC
TRBV6-6,TRBJ1-1,NA,13,NA,CASSQFKGVCAFF,TGTGCCAGCAGCCAGTTCAAGGGGGTTTGCGCTTTCTTT
TRBV7-9,TRBJ1-1,NA,14,NA,CASSLASGDTEAFF,TGTGCCAGCAGCCTAGCGTCAGGGGACACTGAAGCTTTCTTT
TRBV5-6,TRBJ1-4,NA,13,NA,CASRSSGNEKLFF,TGTGCCAGCAGAAGTTCGGGTAATGAAAAACTGTTTTTT
TRBV18,TRBJ2-7,few,14,TRBD1,CASSPKGQGREQYF,TGTGCCAGCTCACCAAAGGGACAGGGCCGCGAGCAGTACTTC
TRBV18,TRBJ2-7,NA,17,TRBD2,CASSPRAGTSVNYEQYF,TGTGCCAGCTCACCGCGGGCAGGGACTAGCGTTAACTACGAGCAGTACTTC
TRBV10-3,TRBJ1-5,few,13,TRBD1,CATGTDSNQPQHF,TGTGCCACCGGGACAGATAGCAATCAGCCCCAGCATTTT
TRBV9,TRBJ2-3,NA,19,TRBD2,CASSGSSTSGGTSTDTQYF,TGTGCCAGCAGCGGTTCCTCGACTAGCGGGGGGACTAGCACAGATACGCAGTATTTT
TRBV9,TRBJ2-2,NA,15,TRBD1,CASSGRGLDTGELFF,TGTGCCAGCAGCGGCAGGGGGCTAGACACCGGGGAGCTGTTTTTT
TRBV6-1,TRBJ2-5,few,14,NA,CASSEGGVGETQYF,TGTGCCAGCAGTGAAGGCGGTGTCGGAGAGACCCAGTACTTC
TRBV9,TRBJ2-3,NA,13,NA,CASRAGSTDTQYF,TGTGCCAGCCGGGCAGGGAGCACAGATACGCAGTATTTT
TRBV7-9,TRBJ2-2,NA,15,NA,CASSLYSLGTGELFF,TGTGCCAGCAGCTTGTATTCCCTGGGGACCGGGGAGCTGTTTTTT
TRBV7-8,TRBJ1-5,NA,14,TRBD1,CASSDRGFRQPQHF,TGTGCCAGCAGCGACAGGGGGTTTCGTCAGCCCCAGCATTTT
TRBV7-6,TRBJ2-7,NA,19,NA,CASSPYHTNRVTLTYEQYF,TGTGCCAGCAGCCCATACCATACAAACAGGGTAACTTTAACCTACGAGCAGTACTTC
TRBV9,TRBJ2-1,NA,13,NA,CASSVALNNEQFF,TGTGCCAGCAGCGTAGCGTTGAACAATGAGCAGTTCTTC
TRBV6-5,TRBJ2-3,NA,15,NA,CASSYSPTAGTPQYF,TGTGCCAGCAGTTACTCCCCCACGGCAGGAACCCCGCAGTATTTT
TRBV14,TRBJ2-7,NA,11,NA,CASSKAGEQYF,TGTGCCAGCAGCAAGGCCGGAGAGCAGTACTTC
TRBV15,TRBJ1-5,NA,15,NA,CATSRGTVLNQPQHF,TGTGCCACCAGCAGAGGCACGGTTCTCAATCAGCCCCAGCATTTT
TRBV11-2,TRBJ2-7,NA,13,TRBD1,CASSLGDRGRQYF,TGTGCCAGCAGCTTAGGTGACAGGGGCCGGCAGTACTTC
TRBV7-9,TRBJ2-7,few,14,TRBD1,CASSPRTGNYEQYF,TGTGCCAGCAGCCCCCGGACAGGGAACTACGAGCAGTACTTC
TRBV6-1,TRBJ1-3,NA,15,TRBD1,CASRDRGPSGNTIYF,TGTGCCAGCAGGGACAGGGGGCCGTCTGGAAACACCATATATTTT
TRBV1,TRBJ2-5,once,14,NA,CTRGIPGPPETQYF,TGCACCAGAGGGATCCCGGGCCCTCCAGAGACCCAGTACTTC
TRBV15,TRBJ2-7,NA,11,NA,CATSYGYEQYF,TGTGCCACAAGCTATGGGTACGAGCAGTACTTC
TRBV4-3,TRBJ2-1,once,16,TRBD2,CASSHPSGKSDNEQFF,TGCGCCAGCAGCCATCCAAGCGGGAAGAGCGACAATGAGCAGTTCTTC
TRBV2,TRBJ1-2,NA,17,NA,CASSETQGLRLDDGYTF,TGTGCCAGCAGTGAGACCCAGGGCCTAAGGTTAGACGATGGCTACACCTTC
TRBV7-9,TRBJ2-7,NA,12,NA,CASSSQGREQYF,TGTGCCAGCAGCTCACAGGGACGCGAGCAGTACTTC
TRBV7-2,TRBJ2-5,few,14,TRBD1,CASSLDRGGETQYF,TGTGCCAGCAGTCTGGACAGGGGAGGGGAGACCCAGTACTTC
TRBV29-1,TRBJ1-1,few,11,NA,CSVVQGLEAFF,TGCAGCGTTGTCCAGGGCCTTGAAGCTTTCTTT
TRBV4-3,TRBJ2-7,NA,20,NA,CASSRGIGFNTTVRHYEQYF,TGCGCCAGCAGCCGGGGGATTGGGTTCAATACTACGGTACGGCACTACGAGCAGTACTTC
TRBV7-9,TRBJ2-5,NA,14,NA,CASSLWGLGETQYF,TGTGCCAGCAGCTTGTGGGGGTTAGGGGAGACCCAGTACTTC
TRBV2,TRBJ1-5,NA,14,NA,CASRANRFNQPQHF,TGTGCCAGCAGAGCTAACAGGTTCAATCAGCCCCAGCATTTT
TRBV29-1,TRBJ2-1,NA,14,TRBD2,CSVVTSGRVNEQFF,TGCAGCGTTGTCACTAGCGGGAGGGTCAATGAGCAGTTCTTC
TRBV27,TRBJ2-3,NA,16,NA,CASSSYLGVRTDTQYF,TGTGCCAGCAGTTCGTACCTCGGGGTCCGGACAGATACGCAGTATTTT
TRBV7-9,TRBJ2-7,few,16,TRBD2,CASSDILAGESDEQYF,TGTGCCAGCAGCGACATACTAGCGGGAGAGTCGGACGAGCAGTACTTC
TRBV6-1,TRBJ2-7,once,15,NA,CASSHGADVPYEQYF,TGTGCCAGCAGCCATGGGGCAGATGTCCCCTACGAGCAGTACTTC
TRBV28,TRBJ2-1,NA,17,TRBD2,CASSSTSGRDDWDEQFF,TGTGCCAGCAGTTCCACTAGCGGGAGGGACGATTGGGATGAGCAGTTCTTC
TRBV27,TRBJ1-2,NA,15,TRBD1,CASKPGTGTNYGYTF,TGTGCCAGCAAACCCGGGACAGGGACTAACTATGGCTACACCTTC
TRBV6-6,TRBJ2-7,NA,13,NA,CASSYLSPYEQYF,TGTGCCAGCAGTTACTTGTCTCCCTACGAGCAGTACTTC
TRBV7-8,TRBJ1-5,many,17,TRBD1,CASSGTGGIYSNQPQHF,TGTGCCAGCAGCGGGACAGGAGGAATTTATAGCAATCAGCCCCAGCATTTT
TRBV5-6,TRBJ2-1,NA,12,NA,CASSHSWNEQFF,TGTGCCAGCAGCCATAGCTGGAATGAGCAGTTCTTC
TRBV4-1,TRBJ1-1,once,16,TRBD1,CASSHKMGQSNTEAFF,TGCGCCAGCAGCCATAAAATGGGACAGAGTAACACTGAAGCTTTCTTT
TRBV7-6,TRBJ2-1,NA,15,NA,CASSYSSGPYNEQFF,TGTGCCAGCAGCTACTCCTCCGGGCCGTACAATGAGCAGTTCTTC
TRBV5-1,TRBJ2-7,NA,13,NA,CASSLQGYYEQYF,TGCGCCAGCAGCTTGCAGGGGTACTACGAGCAGTACTTC
TRBV5-1,TRBJ2-6,many,15,NA,CASSLRGPGANVLTF,TGCGCCAGCAGCTTGCGAGGGCCTGGGGCCAACGTCCTGACTTTC
TRBV5-1,TRBJ2-1,NA,17,NA,CASSLVGGANSYNEQFF,TGCGCCAGCAGCTTGGTTGGGGGGGCTAACTCCTACAATGAGCAGTTCTTC
TRBV10-3,TRBJ2-3,NA,17,TRBD2,CAISALAEEASTDTQYF,TGTGCCATCAGCGCACTAGCGGAGGAAGCTAGCACAGATACGCAGTATTTT